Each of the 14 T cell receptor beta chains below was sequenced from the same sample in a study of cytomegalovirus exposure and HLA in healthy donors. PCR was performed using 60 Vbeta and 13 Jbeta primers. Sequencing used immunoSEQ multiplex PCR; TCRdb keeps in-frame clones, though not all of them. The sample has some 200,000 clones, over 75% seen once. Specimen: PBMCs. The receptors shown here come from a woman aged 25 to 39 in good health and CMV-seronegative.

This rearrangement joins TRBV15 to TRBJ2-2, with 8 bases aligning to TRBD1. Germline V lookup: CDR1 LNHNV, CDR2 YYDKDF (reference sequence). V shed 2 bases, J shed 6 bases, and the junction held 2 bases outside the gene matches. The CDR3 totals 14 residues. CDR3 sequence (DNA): TGTGCCACCAGCAGACCACAGGGGGCCGGGGAGCTGTTTTTT. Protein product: CATSRPQGAGELFF.

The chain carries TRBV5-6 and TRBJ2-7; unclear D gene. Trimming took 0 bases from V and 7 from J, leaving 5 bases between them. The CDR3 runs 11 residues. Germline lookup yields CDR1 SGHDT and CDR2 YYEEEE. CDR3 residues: CASSLVGEQYF. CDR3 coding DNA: TGTGCCAGCAGCTTGGTCGGGGAGCAGTACTTC.

The CDR3 sequence is CATDGTEGDGYTF. The CDR3 bases are TGTGCCACCGACGGGACAGAGGGCGATGGCTACACCTTC. The chain recombines TRBV6-6 with TRBJ1-2; 7 bases match TRBD1. Germline V gene data show CDR1 as MNHNY and CDR2 as SVGAGI (reference sequence). V lost 10 bases and J lost 6; bases outside the gene matches: 11. This CDR3 has 13 residues.

CDR3 loop: CAWSVGGYEQYF. The CDR3, as DNA: TGTGCCTGGAGTGTAGGGGGCTACGAGCAGTACTTC. The V and J genes are TRBV30 and TRBJ2-7; perhaps TRBD1 as D (6 bases). Trimming cost V 0 bases and J 3 bases, with 6 bases left between them. CDR3 length: 12 amino acids. The germline gives CDR1 GTSNPN, CDR2 SVGIG (reference sequence).

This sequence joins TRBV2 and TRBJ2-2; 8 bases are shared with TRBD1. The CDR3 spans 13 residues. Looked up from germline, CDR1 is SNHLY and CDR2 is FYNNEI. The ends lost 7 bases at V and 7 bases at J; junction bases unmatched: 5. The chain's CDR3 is CASMVRGRGELFF. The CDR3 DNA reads TGTGCCAGCATGGTCAGGGGGCGCGGGGAGCTGTTTTTT.

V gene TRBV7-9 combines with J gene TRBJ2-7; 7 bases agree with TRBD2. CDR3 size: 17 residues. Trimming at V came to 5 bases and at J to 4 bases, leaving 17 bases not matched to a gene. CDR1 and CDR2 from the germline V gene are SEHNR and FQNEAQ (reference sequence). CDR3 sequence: CASSPRTRRSEGYEQYF. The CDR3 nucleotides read TGTGCCAGCAGCCCGAGGACTAGAAGGAGCGAGGGTTACGAGCAGTACTTC.

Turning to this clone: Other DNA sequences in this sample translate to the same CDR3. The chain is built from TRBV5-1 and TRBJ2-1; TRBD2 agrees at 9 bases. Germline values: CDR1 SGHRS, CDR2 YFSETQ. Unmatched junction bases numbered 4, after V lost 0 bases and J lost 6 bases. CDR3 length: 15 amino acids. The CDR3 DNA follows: TGCGCCAGCAGCTTGGCGGCGGGAGGGCTCAATGAGCAGTTCTTC. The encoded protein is CASSLAAGGLNEQFF.

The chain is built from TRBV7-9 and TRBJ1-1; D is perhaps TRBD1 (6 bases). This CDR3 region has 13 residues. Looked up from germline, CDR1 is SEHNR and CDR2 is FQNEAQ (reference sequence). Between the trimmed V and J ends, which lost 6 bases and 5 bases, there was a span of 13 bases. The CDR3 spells CASSQKQGTEAFF. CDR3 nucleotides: TGTGCCAGCAGTCAAAAACAGGGAACTGAAGCTTTCTTT.

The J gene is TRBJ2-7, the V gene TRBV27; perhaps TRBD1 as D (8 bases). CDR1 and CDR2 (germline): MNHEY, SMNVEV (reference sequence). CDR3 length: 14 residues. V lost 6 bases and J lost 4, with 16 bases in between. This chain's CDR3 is CASRVTGGAYEQYF. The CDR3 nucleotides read TGTGCCAGCAGGGTAACAGGGGGGGCATACGAGCAGTACTTC.

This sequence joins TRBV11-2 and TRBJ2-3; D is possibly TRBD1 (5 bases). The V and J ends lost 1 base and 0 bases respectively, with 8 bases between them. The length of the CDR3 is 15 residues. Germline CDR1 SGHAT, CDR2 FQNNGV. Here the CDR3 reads CASSLARVSTDTQYF. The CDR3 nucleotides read TGTGCCAGCAGCTTAGCCAGGGTCAGCACAGATACGCAGTATTTT.

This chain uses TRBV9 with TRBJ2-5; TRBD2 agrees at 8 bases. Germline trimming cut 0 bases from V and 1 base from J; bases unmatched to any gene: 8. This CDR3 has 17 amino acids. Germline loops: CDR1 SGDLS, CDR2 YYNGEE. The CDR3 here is CASSVGSGGSLQETQYF. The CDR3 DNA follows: TGTGCCAGCAGCGTAGGGTCGGGGGGGAGCCTCCAAGAGACCCAGTACTTC.

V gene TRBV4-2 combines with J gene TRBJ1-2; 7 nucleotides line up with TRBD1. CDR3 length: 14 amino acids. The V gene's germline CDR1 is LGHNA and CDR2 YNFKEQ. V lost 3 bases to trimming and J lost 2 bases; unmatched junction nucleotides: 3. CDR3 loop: CASSHIQGNYGYTF. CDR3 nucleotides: TGTGCCAGCAGCCATATACAGGGGAACTATGGCTACACCTTC.

CDR3 loop: CASSFQPQGNSNQPQHF. CDR3 DNA sequence: TGCGCCAGCAGCTTCCAACCCCAGGGAAATAGCAATCAGCCCCAGCATTTT. V is TRBV5-1 and J is TRBJ1-5; TRBD1 is a possible D gene (5 bases). Per the germline V gene, CDR1 is SGHRS and CDR2 is YFSETQ. The CDR3 covers 17 residues. The V end was cut by 2 bases, the J end by 0 bases, with 15 bases between. The complete variable domain, with remaining parts taken from reference TRBV5-1 and TRBJ1-5, reads KAGVTQTPRYLIKTRGQQVTLSCSPISGHRSVSWYQQTPGQGLQFLFEYFSETQRNKGNFPGRFSGRQFSNSRSEMNVSTLELGDSALYLCASSFQPQGNSNQPQHFGDGTRLSIL.

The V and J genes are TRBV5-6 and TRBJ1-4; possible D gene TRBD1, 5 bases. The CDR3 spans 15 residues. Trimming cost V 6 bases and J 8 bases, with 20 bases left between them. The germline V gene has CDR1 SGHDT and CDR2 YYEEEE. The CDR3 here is CASNKAGGKREKLFF. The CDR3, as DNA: TGTGCCAGCAACAAAGCGGGGGGAAAACGGGAAAAACTGTTTTTT. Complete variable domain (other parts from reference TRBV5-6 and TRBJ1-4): DAGVTQSPTHLIKTRGQQVTLRCSPKSGHDTVSWYQQALGQGPQFIFQYYEEEERQRGNFPDRFSGHQFPNYSSELNVNALLLGDSALYLCASNKAGGKREKLFFGSGTQLSVL.